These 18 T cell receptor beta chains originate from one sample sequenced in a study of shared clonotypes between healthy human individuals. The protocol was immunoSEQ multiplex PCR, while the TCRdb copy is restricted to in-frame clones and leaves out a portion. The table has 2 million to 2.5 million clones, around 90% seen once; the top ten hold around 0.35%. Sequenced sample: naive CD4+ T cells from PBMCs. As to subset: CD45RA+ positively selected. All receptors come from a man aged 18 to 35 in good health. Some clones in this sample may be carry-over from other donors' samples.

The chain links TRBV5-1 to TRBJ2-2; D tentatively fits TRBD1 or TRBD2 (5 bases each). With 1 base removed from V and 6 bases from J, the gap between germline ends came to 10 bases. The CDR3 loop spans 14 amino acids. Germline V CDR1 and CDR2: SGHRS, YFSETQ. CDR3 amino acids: CASSLFGASGELFF. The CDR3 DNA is TGCGCCAGCAGCTTGTTCGGGGCCTCCGGGGAGCTGTTTTTT.

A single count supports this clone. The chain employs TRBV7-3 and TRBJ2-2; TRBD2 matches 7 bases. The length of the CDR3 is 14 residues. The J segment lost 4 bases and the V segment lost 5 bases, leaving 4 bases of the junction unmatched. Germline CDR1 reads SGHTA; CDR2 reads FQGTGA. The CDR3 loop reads CASSASGSTGELFF. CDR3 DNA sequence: TGTGCCAGCAGCGCTAGCGGAAGCACCGGGGAGCTGTTTTTT.

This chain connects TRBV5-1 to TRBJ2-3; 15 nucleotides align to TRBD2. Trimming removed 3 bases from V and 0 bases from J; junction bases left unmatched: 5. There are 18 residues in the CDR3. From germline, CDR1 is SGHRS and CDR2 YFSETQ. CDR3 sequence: CASSYGLAGGVSTDTQYF. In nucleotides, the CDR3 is TGCGCCAGCAGCTACGGACTAGCGGGAGGGGTTAGCACAGATACGCAGTATTTT.

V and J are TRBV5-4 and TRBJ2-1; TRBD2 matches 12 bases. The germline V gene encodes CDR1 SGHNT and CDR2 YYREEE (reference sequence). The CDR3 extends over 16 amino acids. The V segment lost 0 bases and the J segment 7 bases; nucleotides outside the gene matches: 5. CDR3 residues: CASSLALAGGWNEQFF. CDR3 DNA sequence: TGTGCCAGCAGCTTGGCCCTAGCGGGAGGGTGGAATGAGCAGTTCTTC.

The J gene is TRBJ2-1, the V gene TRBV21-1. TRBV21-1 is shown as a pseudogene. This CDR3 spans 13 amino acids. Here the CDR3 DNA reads TGTGCCAGCAGCAAAGAAGGGGAGCCTGAGCAGTTCTTC. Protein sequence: CASSKEGEPEQFF.

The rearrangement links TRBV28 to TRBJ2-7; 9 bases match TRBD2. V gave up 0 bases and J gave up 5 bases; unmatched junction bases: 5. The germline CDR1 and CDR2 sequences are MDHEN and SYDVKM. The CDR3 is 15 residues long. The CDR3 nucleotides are TGTGCCAGCAGTTTATGGGCTAGCGGGAAAAACGAGCAGTACTTC. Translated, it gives CASSLWASGKNEQYF.

CDR3 loop: CASSLAGAPNTIYF. The CDR3 nucleotides are TGTGCCAGCAGCTTAGCGGGGGCACCCAACACCATATATTTT. The J gene is TRBJ1-3, the V gene TRBV7-6, with D maybe TRBD1 (6 bases). The V end was cut by 0 bases, the J end by 7 bases, with 10 bases between. The CDR3 consists of 14 residues. In germline, CDR1 is SGHVS, CDR2 FNYEAQ.

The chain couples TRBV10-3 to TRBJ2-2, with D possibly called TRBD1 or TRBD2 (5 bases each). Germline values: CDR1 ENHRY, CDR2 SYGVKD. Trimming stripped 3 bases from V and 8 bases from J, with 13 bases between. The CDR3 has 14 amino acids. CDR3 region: CAISDLPGPGELFF. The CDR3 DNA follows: TGTGCCATCAGTGATCTACCGGGACCTGGGGAGCTGTTTTTT.

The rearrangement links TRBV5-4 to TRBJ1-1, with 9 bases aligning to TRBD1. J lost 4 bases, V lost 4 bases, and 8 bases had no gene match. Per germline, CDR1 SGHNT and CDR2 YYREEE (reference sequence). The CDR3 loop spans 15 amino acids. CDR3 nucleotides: TGTGCCAGCAGCCCGGACGGACAGGGGAGCACTGAAGCTTTCTTT. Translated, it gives CASSPDGQGSTEAFF.

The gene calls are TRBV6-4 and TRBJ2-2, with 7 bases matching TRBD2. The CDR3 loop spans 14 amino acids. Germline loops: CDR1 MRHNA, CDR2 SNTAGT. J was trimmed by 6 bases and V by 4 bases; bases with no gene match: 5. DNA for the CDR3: TGTGCCAGCAGTGCCACACGGGGGGCCGGGGAGCTGTTTTTT. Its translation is CASSATRGAGELFF.

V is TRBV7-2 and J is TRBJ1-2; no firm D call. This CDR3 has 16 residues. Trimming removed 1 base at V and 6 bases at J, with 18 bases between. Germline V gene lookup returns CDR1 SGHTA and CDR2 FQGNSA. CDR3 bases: TGTGCCAGCAGCTTAGTTGAGGTTGGGCTTCCCCATGGCTACACCTTC. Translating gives CASSLVEVGLPHGYTF. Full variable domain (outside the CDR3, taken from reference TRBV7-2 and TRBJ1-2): GAGVSQSPSNKVTEKGKDVELRCDPISGHTALYWYRQSLGQGLEFLIYFQGNSAPDKSGLPSDRFSAERTGGSVSTLTIQRTQQEDSAVYLCASSLVEVGLPHGYTFGSGTRLTVV.

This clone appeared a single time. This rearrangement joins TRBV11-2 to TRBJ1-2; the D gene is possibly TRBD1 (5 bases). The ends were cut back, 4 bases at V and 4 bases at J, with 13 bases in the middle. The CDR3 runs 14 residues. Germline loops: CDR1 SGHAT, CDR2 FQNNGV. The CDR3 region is CASSSPPDSYGYTF. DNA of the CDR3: TGTGCCAGCAGCTCCCCCCCCGACAGCTATGGCTACACCTTC.

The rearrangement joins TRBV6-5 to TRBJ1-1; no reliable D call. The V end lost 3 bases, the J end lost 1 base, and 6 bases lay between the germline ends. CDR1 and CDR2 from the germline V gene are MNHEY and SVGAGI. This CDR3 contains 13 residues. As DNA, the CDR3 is TGTGCCAGCAGTTATGCGAGGAACACTGAAGCTTTCTTT. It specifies CASSYARNTEAFF.

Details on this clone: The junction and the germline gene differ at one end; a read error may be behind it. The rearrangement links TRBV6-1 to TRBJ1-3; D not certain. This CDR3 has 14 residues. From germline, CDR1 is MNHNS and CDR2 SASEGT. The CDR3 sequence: CASREDTTGNTIYF. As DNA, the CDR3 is TGTGCCAGCAGGGAAGACACGACGGGAAACACCATATATTTT.

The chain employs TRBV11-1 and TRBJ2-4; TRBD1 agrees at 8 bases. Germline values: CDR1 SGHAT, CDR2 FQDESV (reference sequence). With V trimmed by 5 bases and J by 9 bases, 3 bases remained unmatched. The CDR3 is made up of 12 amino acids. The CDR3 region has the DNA TGTGCCAGCAGCCAGGACAGGGCCATTCAGTACTTC. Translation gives CASSQDRAIQYF.

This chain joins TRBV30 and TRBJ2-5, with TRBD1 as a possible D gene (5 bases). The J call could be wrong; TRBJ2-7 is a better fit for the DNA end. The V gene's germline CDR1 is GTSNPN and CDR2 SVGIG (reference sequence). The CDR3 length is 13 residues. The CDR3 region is CAWSSRADNEQYF. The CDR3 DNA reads TGTGCCTGGAGTAGCAGGGCGGACAACGAGCAGTACTTC.

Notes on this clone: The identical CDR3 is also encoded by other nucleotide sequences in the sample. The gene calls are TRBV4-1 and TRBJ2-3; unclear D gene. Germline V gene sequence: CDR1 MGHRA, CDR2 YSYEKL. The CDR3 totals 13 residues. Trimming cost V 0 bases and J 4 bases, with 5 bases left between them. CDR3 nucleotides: TGCGCCAGCAGCCAAGAAGGAGCAGATACGCAGTATTTT. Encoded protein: CASSQEGADTQYF.

The CDR3 reads CASSSPGRTSTDTQYF. The CDR3 DNA reads TGTGCCAGCAGTTCCCCAGGGCGTACTAGCACAGATACGCAGTATTTT. This sequence joins TRBV27 and TRBJ2-3; perhaps TRBD1 as D (5 bases). Germline-derived CDR1 and CDR2 are MNHEY and SMNVEV (reference sequence). With 4 bases removed from V and 0 bases from J, the gap between germline ends came to 14 bases. The CDR3 has 16 amino acids.